What follows describes a single TCR beta chain. Its antigen specificity is not known. No base qualities exist here, and no much larger clone lies one base off it. This sample was taken from a study of T-cell memory formation after mild COVID-19 (dated by TCRdb to about 2021). The study in broad terms: TCR sequence clusters from the two donors were found to be largely donor specific. Two young, previously healthy adult volunteers made up the cohort, one male and one female. T-cell clones expanding and contracting after mild COVID-19 in two donors were tracked by longitudinal TCRalpha and TCRbeta repertoire sequencing.

Sequences SGHAT (CDR1) and FQNNGV (CDR2) are obtained from the germline V gene. V sheds 8 bases and J sheds 1 base, leaving 21 bases between their ends. The CDR3 sequence holds 16 residues, the cysteine and phenylalanine included. Only CDR3 DNA is held: 48 bases, read in frame from base 1. Overall results and qualifications from the work: Contracting CD4+ clones appeared mostly in the CM and EM memory subsets, whereas CD8+ clones were enriched in EMRA. Some responding clones were detected in pre-infection memory, which suggested that pre-existing cross-reactive memory T cells had joined the SARS-CoV-2 response. SARS-CoV-2 specificity of the second-wave clones peaking on day 37 was not confirmed. Clones that contracted from day 15 to 85 showed balanced CD4/CD8 phenotypes, whereas a second wave of clones that expanded from day 15 to 37 leaned towards CD4+. The study included only a couple of mild cases, and larger cohorts that include severe cases with pre-infection samples were judged to be necessary.

Sequencer: Illumina NovaSeq 6000. TCRalpha and TCRbeta cDNA libraries were built by 5'RACE with constant-segment primers, adding sample barcodes and unique molecular identifiers. RNA was extracted from every sample with Trizol reagent. The libraries were amplified in two PCR steps, and the second step added a second sample barcode and Illumina TruSeq adapters. Sequencing of libraries was performed on an Illumina NovaSeq with 2 x 150 bp paired-end reads. Turning to the authors' computational methods: Demultiplexing of reads and collapsing into UMI-guided consensus sequences were performed with migec v1.2.7. Using mixcr v2.1.11, the UMI consensuses were aligned to TRA and TRB V and J templates and assembled into clonotypes. A clonotype was counted as expanded or contracted only if both edgeR and NoisET called the change significant, with noise models trained on biological replicates. edgeR calls used a false discovery rate-adjusted p below 0.01 and a log2 fold-change threshold of 1. As an exploratory analysis of dynamics, PCA with hierarchical clustering was applied to max-normalized trajectories of the 1000 most abundant clonotypes. Separately sequenced CD4+ and CD8+ repertoires were used to assign the CD4 or CD8 phenotype of responding clones. In-frame beta chains were kept once TCRdb had trimmed the public reads at Q25 with fastp and called clones with MiXCR. Each entry merges the rows of one CDR3 protein and shows their most common DNA and genes. What appears here as the V and J calls and clone size reflects TCRdb's work, not the paper's. In all, the sample holds hundreds of thousands of distinct CDR3 sequences, and approximately 23% of those were seen once. About 12% of the sample goes to the ten largest clones.

Ficoll-Paque density gradient centrifugation was used to isolate PBMCs. Material: PBMCs or a T cell subset sorted from them (not recorded which). The chain is assembled from TRBV11-2 and TRBJ2-7; too little of a D gene remains to name it. This TCR was sampled from an adult woman who had mild COVID-19 (a few samples of this study predate the infection). The sample titles of this study are shuffled in the database, so cell type and time point are left out; the donor was told from shared clones. This receptor carries the CDR3 CASRRGIVATSYEQYF. The DNA sequence is given as TGTGCCAGCCGCCGAGGAATCGTAGCCACTTCCTACGAGCAGTACTTC.